This TCR beta chain emerged from a study of cytomegalovirus exposure and HLA in healthy donors listed by TCRdb under 2017. With respect to the entire study: The 550 to 750 repertoires of the first cohort and the 120 validation repertoires were produced on the same platform, according to a later analysis. The study aimed to test whether cataloging public T cell receptors could reveal signatures of past pathogen exposure. In addition to the first cohort of 666 subjects, a separate validation cohort of 120 different subjects was used. The study combined high-throughput TCR immunosequencing, statistical association of individual TCRs with disease status, and machine learning to predict cytomegalovirus infection status. Overall study results and their limits: In a later analysis, TCRs clustered in the first cohort were found to also tend to co-occur in the roughly 120 validation repertoires, with approximately 94% of cluster scores above 0. Across donors, most TCR sequences were observed very rarely, whereas some public TCRs were present in many individuals. The study gave a list of around 170 TCR beta chains associated with cytomegalovirus. The authors suggested that the approach could potentially be extended to other disease states and immunological phenotypes. All 120 or so repertoires were used to score co-occurrence in the validation cohort in a later analysis, because that analysis had no HLA typing for the cohort. Cytomegalovirus status was reported to be diagnosed by the classifier with high specificity and sensitivity in both the original and validation cohorts. In vitro tests confirmed that a few of the cytomegalovirus-associated TCR beta chains recognize cytomegalovirus antigens.

The CDR3 measures 13 amino acids from cysteine to phenylalanine. Only the CDR3 part of the read is kept: 39 bases, read in frame from the first base. From the germline V gene, CDR1 is MDHEN and CDR2 is SYDVKM. V ends up 8 bases short and J 5 bases short, with an unmatched junction base count of 8. The donors were included in the validation cohort of 90 to 150 subjects, a group kept apart from the roughly 730-subject first cohort. The count of this clone is one. The specificity of this receptor is unknown. Base qualities are not at hand, and no much larger clone is one base apart. Library preparation was by the immunoSEQ multiplex PCR assay. The published analysis was carried out like this. A statistical classification framework was built to diagnose cytomegalovirus status from the catalog of TCR beta chain sequences. TCRdb stores this immuneACCESS table with in-frame sequences only. Part of the clones is absent; in the studies checked, under half of the shortfall reflects unresolved V genes, and no reason is known for the rest. The V and J calls and clone size were taken over from that table, and D and trimming were inferred from the DNA. The sample profile shows about 110,000 clones; more than 70% of them were found once. About 2.1% of the sample belongs to the ten largest clones.

The chain couples TRBV28 to TRBJ1-2; 7 junctional bases match TRBD1. This TCR derives from a woman aged 18-29 years in good health and CMV-seronegative. Sequencing used PBMCs. The encoded CDR3 is CASHRGGAYGYTF. In nucleotide form, the sequence is TGTGCCAGCCACCGAGGGGGCGCGTATGGCTACACCTTC.